This T cell receptor (beta chain) was obtained from a study of T cell clones after liver transplantation. TCRdb's copy holds only in-frame clones and misses some; the assay was immunoSEQ multiplex PCR. The table shows fewer than 80,000 clones, with around four fifths occurring only once. Germline lookup yields CDR1 MNHEY and CDR2 SVGAGI. With 7 bases removed from V and 3 bases from J, the gap between germline ends came to 9 bases. This CDR3 has 12 amino acids. V is TRBV6-5 and J is TRBJ1-2, with a tentative D call TRBD1 (5 bases). The sequences come from CD4+ T cells from blood, collected less than 50 months after liver transplant. The sequence was collected from a human patient who received a liver transplant. Some T cells may arise from the graft donor. CDR3 residues: CASTTGDYGYTF. CDR3 in DNA: TGTGCCAGCACCACGGGGGACTATGGCTACACCTTC.